Below are 7 T cell receptor beta chains sequenced from a single sample in a study of T-cell reconstitution after alpha-beta-depleted transplantation in children. TCRbeta library construction was performed incorporating unique molecular identifiers. Via MiXCR, TCRdb re-called the PCR reads, giving one row per CDR3 protein. This sample has some 400,000 distinct CDR3 sequences; about a fifth occur once, and the top ten carry 3.5% to 4%. The input for sequencing was PBMCs from the stem cell graft donor, taken from the stem cell graft. Source of these receptors: a human donor who donated a stem cell graft to a child with acute myeloid leukemia.

This clonotype occurred many times. The rearrangement links TRBV29-1 to TRBJ2-7; D is perhaps TRBD2 (5 bases). Germline V lookup: CDR1 SQVTM, CDR2 ANQGSEA. V was pared by 4 bases and J by 3 bases, with 7 bases between. The CDR3 sequence is 11 residues long. This chain's CDR3 is CSVAEVYEQYF. CDR3 sequence (DNA): TGCAGCGTTGCGGAGGTCTACGAGCAGTACTTC.

The CDR3 DNA sequence: TGTGCCAGCAGCTTACTAGCGGGAGATATAGATACGCAGTATTTT. Translated, it gives CASSLLAGDIDTQYF. The V call is TRBV7-2, the J call TRBJ2-3; 10 bases line up with TRBD2. Trimming removed 2 bases from V and 5 bases from J; junction bases left unmatched: 4. CDR1 and CDR2 (germline): SGHTA, FQGNSA. This CDR3 is 15 amino acids long.

V gene TRBV20-1 combines with J gene TRBJ2-7; TRBD2 agrees at 13 bases. V lost 0 bases and J lost 4; bases outside the gene matches: 18. This CDR3 comprises 20 residues. CDR1 is DFQATT and CDR2 is SNEGSKA in the germline V gene (reference sequence). CDR3 DNA: TGCAGTGCTAGAGATATTAAGAGGGGACTAGCGGGAAGTCCTAAGTACGAGCAGTACTTC. As protein: CSARDIKRGLAGSPKYEQYF.

There are many counts of this clonotype. The chain employs TRBV29-1 and TRBJ2-1; D unresolved. The CDR3 runs 11 residues. The ends were cut back, 7 bases at V and 10 bases at J, with 14 bases in the middle. Germline V CDR1 and CDR2: SQVTM, ANQGSEA. The CDR3 DNA follows: TGCAGCGCCCGACGTCAGGAAGAGCAGTTCTTC. Translation gives CSARRQEEQFF.

V usage is TRBV5-5 and J usage is TRBJ1-5; no clear D. Germline V gives CDR1 SGHKS, CDR2 YYEKEE (reference sequence). Trimming took off 2 bases at V and 0 bases at J, with 6 bases between the two ends. The CDR3 contains 14 residues. This CDR3 reads CASSFENSNQPQHF. CDR3 DNA sequence: TGTGCCAGCAGCTTTGAAAATAGCAATCAGCCCCAGCATTTT.

CDR3 in DNA: TGTGCCACCAGTGATAGAGTCGCGGACCTAGGGGGGCCCGGGGAGCTGTTTTTT. Its protein product is CATSDRVADLGGPGELFF. V and J are TRBV24-1 and TRBJ2-2; tentatively, D is TRBD1 or TRBD2 (6 bases each). V lost 3 bases and J lost 6, with 22 bases in between. Germline CDR1 KGHDR, CDR2 SFDVKD. This CDR3 region has 18 residues.

The table lists this clonotype with many counts. V is TRBV20-1 and J is TRBJ2-7; TRBD1 matches 7 bases. Germline lookup yields CDR1 DFQATT and CDR2 SNEGSKA (reference sequence). V lost 5 bases, J lost 0 bases, and 10 bases stayed unmatched. The CDR3 loop spans 15 amino acids. The CDR3 sequence: CSAPRDRSSSYEQYF. Written as DNA, the CDR3 is TGCAGTGCTCCCCGGGACAGAAGTAGCTCCTACGAGCAGTACTTC.